This T cell receptor (beta chain) was captured in a study of spatial heterogeneity in lung cancer. The sample's time point: sample taken at primary tumor resection. MiXCR was run by TCRdb on the 5' RACE reads, yielding one entry per CDR3 protein. The sample has 50,000 to 75,000 distinct CDR3 sequences, around 6% seen once. There are many counts of this clonotype. This clonotype was obtained from a female donor with early-stage non-small cell lung cancer. The sequenced sample was PBMCs, obtained at surgery.

The DNA for the CDR3 is TGTGCTAGTGGTTTTACCGCTAGCTCAGAGCAGTTCTTC. Amino acids: CASGFTASSEQFF. This chain connects TRBV12-5 to TRBJ2-1; a weak D match, TRBD2 (5 bases). Per the germline V gene, CDR1 is LGHNT and CDR2 is FRNRAP. Trimming took off 3 bases at V and 10 bases at J, with 13 bases between the two ends. The CDR3 totals 13 residues.